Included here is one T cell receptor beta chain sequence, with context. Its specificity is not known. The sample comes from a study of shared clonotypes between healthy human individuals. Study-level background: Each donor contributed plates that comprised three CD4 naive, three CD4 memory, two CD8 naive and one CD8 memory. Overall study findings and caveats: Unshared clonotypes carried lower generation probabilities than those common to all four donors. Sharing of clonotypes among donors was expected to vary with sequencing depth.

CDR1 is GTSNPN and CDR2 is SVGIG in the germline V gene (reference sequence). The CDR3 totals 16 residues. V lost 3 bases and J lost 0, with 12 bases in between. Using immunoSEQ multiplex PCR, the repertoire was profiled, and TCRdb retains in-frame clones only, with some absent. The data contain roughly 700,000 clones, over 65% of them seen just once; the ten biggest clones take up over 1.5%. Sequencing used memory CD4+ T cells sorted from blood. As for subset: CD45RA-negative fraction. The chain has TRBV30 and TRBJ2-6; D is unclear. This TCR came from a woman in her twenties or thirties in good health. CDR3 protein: CAWRHRASSGANVLTF. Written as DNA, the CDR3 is TGTGCCTGGAGGCATCGAGCGAGCTCTGGGGCCAACGTCCTGACTTTC.